These 15 T cell receptor beta chains originate from one sample sequenced in a study of cytomegalovirus exposure and HLA in healthy donors. Repertoires were generated with immunoSEQ multiplex PCR, while TCRdb's copy carries only in-frame clones and drops some. The table lists tens of thousands of clones, over 75% of them singletons, with around 2.2% in the top ten. Sequencing was performed on PBMCs. The receptors derive from a woman in her twenties or thirties in good health and CMV-seronegative.

The V call is TRBV6-5, the J call TRBJ2-7; tentatively, D is TRBD2 (7 bases). The V end lost 8 bases, the J end lost 5 bases, and 19 bases lay between the germline ends. Germline lookup yields CDR1 MNHEY and CDR2 SVGAGI. The CDR3 totals 14 residues. As DNA, the CDR3 is TGTGCCAGCTCGCTCTTGGGGGGGGACAACGAGCAGTACTTC. Protein: CASSLLGGDNEQYF.

The rearrangement joins TRBV4-3 to TRBJ2-2; 10 bases align to TRBD2. Germline loops: CDR1 LGHNA, CDR2 YSLEER. This CDR3 region has 15 residues. The trim removed 4 bases at V and 5 bases at J, leaving 4 bases unmatched. The CDR3 reads CASSLAGGGTGELFF. DNA of the CDR3: TGCGCCAGCAGCCTAGCGGGAGGAGGAACCGGGGAGCTGTTTTTT.

The chain combines TRBV18 with TRBJ1-3; 8 bases align to TRBD1. The V and J ends lost 0 bases and 0 bases, in that order; junction bases with no gene match: 7. Looked up from germline, CDR1 is KGHSH and CDR2 is LQKENI. The CDR3 is made up of 18 amino acids. CDR3 DNA: TGTGCCAGCTCACCACCTAGGACAGGGATCTCCTCTGGAAACACCATATATTTT. Its translation is CASSPPRTGISSGNTIYF. The whole variable domain, remainder taken from reference TRBV18 and TRBJ1-3, is NAGVMQNPRHLVRRRGQEARLRCSPMKGHSHVYWYRQLPEEGLKFMVYLQKENIIDESGMPKERFSAEFPKEGPSILRIQQVVRGDSAAYFCASSPPRTGISSGNTIYFGEGSWLTVV.

CDR3 DNA: TGTGCCAGCAGCCAAGACCTGAATCAGCCCCAGCATTTT. Protein product: CASSQDLNQPQHF. J is TRBJ1-5 and V is TRBV4-2; D is uncertain. The ends were cut back, 0 bases at V and 4 bases at J, with 4 bases in the middle. CDR3 length: 13 amino acids. Germline-derived CDR1 and CDR2 are LGHNA and YNFKEQ.

The chain joins TRBV5-6 to TRBJ2-3; D is ambiguous. Looked up from germline, CDR1 is SGHDT and CDR2 is YYEEEE. The ends were cut back, 4 bases at V and 0 bases at J, with 9 bases in the middle. This CDR3 is built from 14 residues. CDR3 sequence: CASSAATSTDTQYF. In DNA, the CDR3 is TGTGCCAGCAGCGCCGCGACTAGCACAGATACGCAGTATTTT.

This chain uses TRBV21-1 with TRBJ2-7; the table's D call TRBD1 went unverified against the DNA. TRBV21-1 is classified as a pseudogene. The CDR3 extends over 19 amino acids. The CDR3 bases are TGTGCCAGCAGCAATGGAAGAGGACACAGGGCACCGATCCCCTACGAGCAGTACTTC. Translation gives CASSNGRGHRAPIPYEQYF.

J is TRBJ2-7 and V is TRBV6-5; 10 nucleotides match TRBD2. J was trimmed by 2 bases and V by 4 bases; bases with no gene match: 2. The CDR3 extends over 14 amino acids. Germline assignment: CDR1 MNHEY and CDR2 SVGAGI. CDR3 sequence: CASSWTSGAYEQYF. CDR3 nucleotides: TGTGCCAGCAGTTGGACTAGCGGAGCCTACGAGCAGTACTTC.

V and J are TRBV5-1 and TRBJ2-1; D might be TRBD2 (6 bases). Germline CDR1 and CDR2: SGHRS and YFSETQ. With 4 bases removed from V and 2 bases from J, the gap between germline ends came to 28 bases. The CDR3 consists of 20 residues. CDR3 residues: CASSGLEGRKGAGAYNEQFF. The CDR3 region has the DNA TGCGCCAGCAGCGGGCTGGAGGGGAGGAAGGGTGCCGGGGCCTACAATGAGCAGTTCTTC.

The rearrangement links TRBV19 to TRBJ1-1; a possible D gene is TRBD1 (5 bases). The CDR3 length is 15 residues. Germline V gives CDR1 LNHDA, CDR2 SQIVND (reference sequence). V lost 10 bases, J lost 5 bases, and 23 bases lay in between. The CDR3 coding sequence is TGTGCCACTAAAGGGACGGGGGGGAGAAGGACTGAAGCTTTCTTT. Protein: CATKGTGGRRTEAFF.

This clone was observed once. The J gene is TRBJ2-7, the V gene TRBV11-3, with 7 positions matching TRBD2. Looked up from germline, CDR1 is SGHNT and CDR2 is YENEEA. This CDR3 has 14 amino acids. J gave up 0 bases and V 4 bases, and 3 bases lay outside the gene matches. For the CDR3, the DNA is TGTGCCAGCAGCTCAGCGGGGAGCTCCTACGAGCAGTACTTC. Residues: CASSSAGSSYEQYF.

The chain recombines TRBV7-3 with TRBJ2-7, with 10 bases lining up with TRBD1. V lost 4 bases, J lost 6 bases, and 6 bases stayed unmatched. Germline V gene lookup returns CDR1 SGHTA and CDR2 FQGTGA. The CDR3 has 14 amino acids. The CDR3 DNA sequence: TGTGCCAGCAGCTCGGGACAGGGGAAGCGCGAGCAGTACTTC. As protein: CASSSGQGKREQYF.

This clone was seen just once. The rearrangement uses TRBV28 and TRBJ2-3; 11 bases are a match to TRBD2. The CDR3 has 17 amino acids. Germline CDR1 MDHEN, CDR2 SYDVKM. After removal of 4 bases from V and 4 bases from J, the junction contained 10 bases not matched to a gene. The CDR3 region is CASSSSSLAGGPDTQYF. The CDR3 bases are TGTGCCAGCAGTTCATCCTCTCTAGCGGGAGGTCCAGATACGCAGTATTTT.

The J gene is TRBJ2-5, the V gene TRBV30, with TRBD1 as a possible D gene (5 bases). The V gene's germline CDR1 is GTSNPN and CDR2 SVGIG (reference sequence). The CDR3 is 19 amino acids. V lost 5 bases, J lost 5 bases, and 33 bases lay in between. The CDR3 nucleotides are TGTGCCTGGGGAAGCTCAGGCGCGTATCCTGGGCAGCCAGGGGAGACCCAGTACTTC. It is translated as CAWGSSGAYPGQPGETQYF.

The gene calls are TRBV5-1 and TRBJ2-1, with 10 bases lining up with TRBD1. There are 15 residues in the CDR3. V trimming: 5 bases; J trimming: 8 bases; junction bases outside the gene matches: 10. CDR1 is SGHRS and CDR2 is YFSETQ in the germline V gene. The CDR3 is CASSIRDRGFDEQFF. For the CDR3, the DNA is TGCGCCAGCAGTATTCGGGACAGGGGTTTTGATGAGCAGTTCTTC.

DNA for the CDR3: TGTGCCAGCAGTCAAGATAGCGGGAGCTCCTACAATGAGCAGTTCTTC. Amino acids: CASSQDSGSSYNEQFF. This rearrangement joins TRBV7-9 to TRBJ2-1; 9 nucleotides align to TRBD2. The CDR3 runs 16 residues. CDR1 SEHNR and CDR2 FQNEAQ come from the germline V gene (reference sequence). The V gene end was trimmed by 6 bases and the J gene end by 0 bases; junction bases not matched to a gene: 6.